This TCR beta chain was identified during a study of cytomegalovirus exposure and HLA in healthy donors listed by TCRdb under 2017. In terms of the full investigation: An earlier analysis of 587 of the donors reported 276 Gb of sequence data and 95 million to 120 million unique TCR beta sequences obtained from about 179 million T cells. An early release that covered fewer than 750 HLA-typed donors contained approximately 300 gigabases of sequencing data and roughly 84 million unique TCR sequences. The genetic ancestry cluster associated with self-reported Caucasian donors included 81% of the 398 genotyped donors. The study aimed to test whether cataloging public T cell receptors could reveal signatures of past pathogen exposure. The study profiled the T cell repertoires of around 700 subjects by immunosequencing and related them to cytomegalovirus serostatus. A separate validation cohort of approximately 120 different subjects was used in addition to the approximately 700-subject first cohort. To predict cytomegalovirus infection status, the study combined high-throughput TCR immunosequencing, statistical association of individual TCRs with disease status, and machine learning. To study patterns of TCR occurrence, a later analysis re-analyzed previously published TCR beta repertoires from hundreds of donors and added high-resolution HLA genotyping. In the later analysis, no new phenotypic data were used to find candidate immune exposures; instead, reliance was placed on TCR beta sequences and their occurrence across donors. To decide whether each TCR beta V gene segment behaved as functional or pseudogenic, an earlier analysis of fewer than 750 of the donors relied on high-throughput TCR beta sequencing. Donor age, sex, ethnicity and CMV serostatus were compiled alongside the repertoire data. A later genetic analysis used genome-wide SNP genotypes for about 65% of the roughly 670 donors, treating that subset as a discovery cohort. All discovery cohort repertoires had been generated using a single sequencing platform. Class I and class II HLA loci were covered by the typing at four-digit resolution. The number of donors typed differed by locus, with about 629-630 for A, B, C, DRB1 and DQB1, around 520 for DQA1, nearly 610 for DPA1, and under 490 for DPB1. About five DR-DQ haplotypes were treated as single units for association and clustering because of strong linkage in the cohort. On average, around 230,000 unique TCR beta nucleotide sequences were sequenced per donor among a few hundred genotyped donors of the cohort, with around 19% of those sequences being non-productive.

Germline trimming amounts to 5 bases on V and 5 bases on J, with 10 as the count of junction bases outside the gene matches. Counted from cysteine to phenylalanine, this CDR3 has 14 amino acids. Only CDR3 DNA is held: 42 bases, read in frame from base 1. CDR1 and CDR2 are drawn from the germline V gene: SGDLS, YYNGEE. The investigation overall reported the following: Compared with equally common non-associated chains, HLA-associated TCR beta chains in a later analysis were more clonally expanded and had lower generation probabilities. Immune exposure information for the cohort was limited to CMV serostatus. In a later analysis, 16,951 TCR beta sequences were associated with specific HLA alleles at a false discovery rate of 0.05. The authors suggested that the approach could potentially be extended to other disease states and immunological phenotypes. Only TCR beta chains were sequenced in this cohort, and the absence of alpha or paired-chain data limited detectable features. A further reported finding was that TCR beta sequences accurately predicted the HLA-A and HLA-B alleles for most subjects in the first cohort. The earlier analysis of fewer than 750 of the donors excluded about 16 rarely observed V segments, including chromosome 9 orphons, because counts were too low. Linkage disequilibrium might explain the correlated functional status among segregating V segments, but an unknown experimental factor could not be ruled out. According to a later analysis, parvovirus B19, influenza, CMV and Epstein-Barr virus appeared linked to several top co-occurrence clusters. A later genetic analysis associated a missense DCLRE1C variant with V-gene and J-gene trimming of TCR beta chains, and an independent cohort replicated the association. In an earlier analysis of fewer than 750 of the donors, most TCR beta V segments were observed in productive rearrangements about 87% or about 30% of the time, broadly matching IMGT annotations. In vitro tests confirmed that a few of the cytomegalovirus-associated TCR beta chains recognize cytomegalovirus antigens. According to a later genetic analysis, donors in an Asian-associated ancestry cluster had fewer N-insertions in productive TCRs than the approximately 690-donor mean. Across donors, most TCR sequences were observed very rarely, whereas some public TCRs were present in many individuals. A total of 164 TCR beta chains were listed by the study as associated with cytomegalovirus. In a later analysis, the rate of TCR association differed among HLA loci, with DRB1 alleles having the most associated TCRs and HLA-C alleles having the fewest. In both the original and validation cohorts, the classifier was reported to diagnose cytomegalovirus status with high specificity and sensitivity. Strong co-occurrence of HLA alleles, especially DR and DQ, made assigning TCR associations to individual alleles difficult. Because the 87-base-pair reads could not distinguish some IMGT-functional V segments, including TRBV6-2 and TRBV6-3, those segments were excluded. Most CMV-associated TCR beta chains appeared to be HLA-restricted in a later analysis, and the HLA associations seemed to be driven largely by CMV exposure. A group of highly shared sequence variants was considered likely to be a technical artifact of the sequencing pipeline. Sequencing depth was assumed to be roughly uniform across donors in the presence/absence analyses, though that assumption may not hold. Because HLA typing was missing for some donors at each locus, association tests included only the typed subset.

The cohort was made up of several hundred healthy bone marrow donors. Cohort members were all nominally healthy when sampled, although unrecorded immune exposures were likely present. The donor was CMV seronegative and was included in the group of under 450 seronegative cohort members. Every donor gave a peripheral blood sample, and the peripheral blood mononuclear cells from that sample were used for TCR beta sequencing. Genomic DNA was extracted from the blood cell samples with the Qiagen DNeasy Blood Extraction Kit. This clone has only a few counts. This clone's antigen is unknown. The record has no base qualities; no much larger clone is one base away. The method behind the library was the immunoSEQ multiplex PCR assay. For the multiplex PCR, a mixture combining 60 forward primers for TCR Vbeta segments and 13 reverse primers for TCR Jbeta segments was used. Amplification of the CDR3 region of rearranged TCR beta genes was performed with a multiplex PCR assay on genomic DNA. The amplified TCR beta libraries were sequenced on the Illumina HiSeq System as 87-base-pair reads. In the paper's pipeline: In a later analysis, some 80 million unique TCR beta chains were counted across the roughly 610 repertoires, and around 10 million of these chains were shared by at least two donors. Raw reads were error-corrected and collapsed into unique sequences with a nearest-neighbor algorithm that merged closely related sequences to remove PCR and sequencing errors. V, D and J gene segments were assigned by aligning CDR3 sequences to IMGT reference sequences. For a sequence to be retained, a match of at least six nucleotides was required to both a V gene segment and a J gene segment. Rearrangements were classified as productive when the CDR3 lacked stop codons and remained in frame with V and J, and all other rearrangements were classified as non-productive. Following IMGT convention, CDR3 was defined as the stretch from the second conserved V-encoded cysteine to the conserved J-encoded phenylalanine. The earlier analysis of about 560 of the donors excluded any sequence lacking an unambiguous match to a single V gene segment. In an earlier analysis of a few hundred of the donors, a V segment was called functional when productive rearrangements were above 56.7%, and segregating when the standard deviation between donors exceeded 5%. To diagnose cytomegalovirus status from the catalog of TCR beta chain sequences, a statistical classification framework was built. A later analysis assigned V and J genes by comparing TCR nucleotide sequences with IMGT/GENE-DB human TR gene sequences. In a later analysis, CDR3 sequences and most-parsimonious VDJ recombination scenarios were assigned using the TCRdist pipeline. In a later analysis, each TCR beta chain was defined by its CDR3 amino acid sequence together with its V-gene family, and reads lacking a unique V-gene family were excluded. A later analysis removed 450 to 600 highly shared, low-generation-probability nucleotide sequences to deal with suspected cross-contamination and a sequencing artifact. For each public chain, a later analysis derived a clonal expansion index from normalized ranks of inferred template counts within each repertoire. In a later analysis, generation probabilities were computed with a VDJ recombination model fitted to out-of-frame rearrangements, and the resulting probabilities were checked against IGoR. A later analysis scored TCR-TCR, TCR-HLA and TCR-CMV co-occurrence with hypergeometric tests, applying a repertoire-size bias correction to TCR pairs. A later analysis estimated false discovery rates by permuting HLA or CMV assignments 20 times. In a later analysis, co-occurring TCRs were grouped using DBSCAN, with TCRdist sequence similarity added in when clustering inside HLA-allele-positive subsets. Co-occurrence clustering excluded repertoires with fewer than 30,000 or more than 120,000 public chains, plus five with anomalous nucleotide sharing. The immuneACCESS repertoire file appears here via TCRdb, limited to in-frame rearrangements. These files lack a portion of the clones; in checked studies, under half of the deficit traces to unresolved V genes, and the cause of the others is not known. That table supplies the V and J calls and clone size; D and trimming were determined from the DNA. The sample table lists around 150,000 clones, about three quarters of them with a count of one. The ten top clones hold over 1.1% of the sample.

The receptor was isolated from a man aged 18 to 29 in good health and CMV-seronegative. The sequenced sample consisted of PBMCs. The chain employs TRBV9 and TRBJ2-7, with TRBD2 identical over 7 junction bases. At the DNA level, the sequence is TGTGCCAGCAGTGCGAGCGGGAAGCTCGACGAGCAGTACTTC. Its protein is CASSASGKLDEQYF.